The clone carrying this TCR beta chain showed up just a few times. The germline V gene has CDR1 SGHKS and CDR2 YYEKEE (reference sequence). This CDR3 has 17 residues. V shed 4 bases, J shed 0 bases, and the junction held 10 bases outside the gene matches. Every donor provided approximately 10 milliliters of peripheral blood. The source of the sample is a study of blood T cells in healthy people across ages. A sample-barcoded 5' primer and a J-beta primer mix were used in a second PCR of roughly 7 to 11 cycles. TCRdb used MiXCR to reprocess the 5' RACE reads, holding one entry per CDR3 protein. The sample lists approximately 1.5 million distinct CDR3 sequences, roughly 32% seen once, with approximately 10% in the top ten.

The sequenced sample was blood. The receptor comes from a woman aged 25 to 39 in good health. The gene calls are TRBV5-5 and TRBJ2-1; 7 nucleotides agree with TRBD1. In DNA, the CDR3 is TGTGCCAGCAGCGTGGGACAGCTTTTCTACTCCTACAATGAGCAGTTCTTC. Residues: CASSVGQLFYSYNEQFF.